A selection of T cell receptor beta chains follows, all from one sample in a study of Graves' ophthalmopathy and Graves' hyperthyroidism. TCRdb redid the calling of the multiplex PCR reads with MiXCR, one entry per CDR3 protein. The table includes about 210,000 distinct CDR3 sequences, roughly 27% detected once. Sequencing input: peripheral blood. Receptor source: a man in his fifties with Graves' ophthalmopathy. The CDR3 runs from the conserved cysteine through the conserved F or W. The D gene is left open where the match is weak. Clone size is given for some rows only: seen once, a few or many times, or a class if the clone is expanded.

V gene,J gene,D gene,CDR3 length,clone size,CDR3 protein,CDR3 DNA
TRBV25-1,TRBJ2-7,TRBD1,15,-,CASSVSGQGVYEQYF,TGTGCCAGCAGTGTTTCGGGACAGGGAGTCTACGAGCAGTACTTC
TRBV6-1,TRBJ1-2,TRBD1,15,-,CASTNPGQGDYGYTF,TGTGCCAGCACCAATCCGGGACAGGGAGACTATGGCTACACCTTC
TRBV11-1,TRBJ2-7,TRBD2,16,many,CASRRLAGETFYEQYF,TGTGCCAGCAGAAGACTAGCGGGAGAGACCTTCTACGAGCAGTACTTC
TRBV12-3/TRBV12-4,TRBJ1-6,-,16,many,CASSLVGAGPNSPLHF,TGTGCCAGCAGTTTAGTAGGAGCAGGGCCCAATTCACCCCTCCACTTT
TRBV11-2,TRBJ1-6,TRBD1,13,-,CASSLTGESPLHF,TGTGCCAGCAGCTTGACAGGGGAATCACCCCTCCACTTT
TRBV7-3,TRBJ2-7,-,13,many,CASSLTAGSEQYF,TGTGCCAGCAGCTTAACGGCGGGTTCCGAGCAGTACTTC
TRBV20-1,TRBJ2-7,TRBD2,13,many,CSVRRGSSYEQYF,TGCAGTGTGCGGCGCGGGAGTAGCTACGAGCAGTACTTC
TRBV6-1,TRBJ1-1,-,14,-,CASSERSRDTEAFF,TGTGCCAGCAGTGAGAGGTCTAGGGACACTGAAGCTTTCTTT
TRBV30,TRBJ1-2,-,12,-,CAWSQDLYGYTF,TGTGCCTGGAGCCAGGATCTCTATGGCTACACCTTC
TRBV2,TRBJ2-7,-,13,many,CASSVGQGTPEYF,-
TRBV12-3/TRBV12-4,TRBJ2-2,TRBD2,17,once,CASSLGTSDSTTGELFF,TGTGCCAGCAGTCTCGGGACTAGCGACTCTACCACCGGGGAGCTGTTTTTT
TRBV20-1,TRBJ1-2,-,15,few,CSARGRKDSSYGYTF,TGCAGTGCTAGGGGAAGGAAAGACTCTAGCTATGGCTACACCTTC
TRBV20-1,TRBJ2-5,-,19,many,CSARDRGGRTGLPQETQYF,TGCAGTGCTAGAGATCGGGGAGGTAGGACAGGCCTCCCCCAAGAGACCCAGTACTTC
TRBV6-1,TRBJ2-7,-,15,-,CASRNPGSGTYEQYF,TGTGCCAGCAGAAACCCCGGGAGTGGGACTTACGAGCAGTACTTC
TRBV19,TRBJ1-2,TRBD1,13,many,CASSMGQRYGYTF,TGTGCCAGTAGTATGGGACAGAGATATGGCTACACCTTC
TRBV6-1,TRBJ1-1,-,14,once,CASSEDWLGPEAFF,TGTGCCAGCAGTGAAGATTGGCTAGGACCTGAAGCTTTCTTT
TRBV5-5,TRBJ2-7,-,13,-,CASSLSVTYEQYF,TGTGCCAGCAGCTTGTCTGTGACTTACGAGCAGTACTTC
TRBV9,TRBJ2-5,TRBD2,17,many,CASSVGIAGGVEETQYF,TGTGCCAGCAGCGTTGGGATAGCGGGAGGTGTGGAAGAGACCCAGTACTTC
TRBV7-2,TRBJ2-6,-,15,many,CASSLAGVGANVLTF,TGTGCCAGCAGCTTAGCAGGGGTCGGGGCCAACGTCCTGACTTTC
TRBV30,TRBJ2-7,TRBD2,12,many,CAWSGLAGEQYF,TGTGCCTGGAGTGGACTAGCGGGAGAGCAGTACTTC
TRBV5-1,TRBJ2-7,TRBD2,15,many,CASSLGDYGTYEQYF,TGCGCCAGCAGCTTAGGGGACTATGGGACCTACGAGCAGTACTTC
TRBV12-3/TRBV12-4,TRBJ1-5,-,15,many,CASSLQTGGNQPQHF,TGTGCCAGCAGTTTACAGACGGGTGGCAATCAGCCCCAGCATTTT
TRBV6-5,TRBJ1-2,TRBD1,15,-,CASSSDRELYYGYTF,TGTGCCAGCAGTTCCGACAGGGAACTCTACTATGGCTACACCTTC
TRBV28,TRBJ2-5,TRBD2,13,many,CASTPGGGPAQYF,TGTGCCAGCACTCCGGGGGGAGGCCCTGCCCAGTACTTC
TRBV7-2,TRBJ2-5,TRBD2,15,many,CASSVGLAGVETQYF,TGTGCCAGCAGCGTCGGACTAGCGGGAGTGGAGACCCAGTACTTC
TRBV28,TRBJ2-7,-,14,many,CASTAGLSHYEQYF,TGTGCCAGCACCGCAGGACTATCCCACTACGAGCAGTACTTC
TRBV19,TRBJ2-7,TRBD1,15,many,CASSQGTGGRYEQYF,TGTGCCAGTAGTCAAGGGACAGGGGGCCGCTACGAGCAGTACTTC
TRBV7-2,TRBJ2-5,TRBD1,14,many,CASRKTGTEETQYF,TGTGCCAGCAGGAAGACAGGGACCGAAGAGACCCAGTACTTC
TRBV7-6,TRBJ1-1,-,13,many,CASSPGLPTEAFF,TGTGCCAGCAGCCCGGGTCTCCCCACTGAAGCTTTCTTT
TRBV11-2,TRBJ2-7,-,15,many,CASSLWDRGAYEQYF,TGTGCCAGCAGCTTATGGGATAGAGGCGCCTACGAGCAGTACTTC
TRBV7-2,TRBJ1-1,TRBD1,13,-,CASSLAGQGEAFF,TGTGCCAGCAGCTTAGCCGGACAGGGTGAAGCTTTCTTT
TRBV27,TRBJ2-7,-,14,many,CASSFSGLPYEQYF,TGTGCCAGCAGTTTTTCAGGGTTACCCTACGAGCAGTACTTC
TRBV20-1,TRBJ2-7,-,14,many,CSARGQGGVYEQYF,TGCAGTGCTAGAGGGCAGGGGGGGGTGTACGAGCAGTACTTC
TRBV2,TRBJ1-1,TRBD1,16,many,CASSGETGGPGTEAFF,TGTGCCAGCAGTGGTGAGACAGGGGGCCCTGGTACTGAAGCTTTCTTT
TRBV6-2/TRBV6-3,TRBJ2-5,-,15,many,CASSYPGTQEETQYF,TGTGCCAGCAGTTACCCCGGGACCCAAGAAGAGACCCAGTACTTC
TRBV30,TRBJ2-7,TRBD2,13,many,CAWNRGLAGEQYF,TGTGCCTGGAACAGGGGACTAGCGGGGGAGCAGTACTTC
TRBV12-3/TRBV12-4,TRBJ2-1,TRBD2,15,many,CASSLSSGRSDEQFF,TGTGCCAGCAGTTTATCTAGCGGGAGGTCAGATGAGCAGTTCTTC
TRBV10-3,TRBJ2-5,-,13,many,CAIRGGVLETQYF,TGTGCCATACGCGGCGGGGTTTTGGAGACCCAGTACTTC
TRBV24-1,TRBJ2-5,-,14,many,CATSDLRTRGAQYF,TGTGCCACCAGTGATTTGCGGACCCGTGGTGCCCAGTACTTC
TRBV2,TRBJ1-2,TRBD1,14,many,CASSERQGNYGYTF,TGTGCCAGCAGTGAACGACAGGGAAACTATGGCTACACCTTC
TRBV10-3,TRBJ2-7,TRBD2,19,-,CAISNPSSGRYGSTYEQYF,TGTGCCATCAGTAACCCCTCTAGCGGGAGGTATGGTTCTACCTACGAGCAGTACTTC
TRBV24-1,TRBJ2-3,-,13,many,CATSDEQGDTQYF,TGTGCCACCAGTGATGAACAGGGTGATACGCAGTATTTT
TRBV2,TRBJ2-7,-,13,many,CASSEDNRYEQYF,TGTGCCAGCAGTGAGGACAACCGCTACGAGCAGTACTTC
TRBV5-1,TRBJ2-7,-,14,many,CASSSRVGPYEQYF,TGCGCCAGCAGTTCCAGGGTTGGGCCTTACGAGCAGTACTTC
TRBV12-3/TRBV12-4,TRBJ2-3,-,12,many,CASGVRTDTQYF,TGTGCCAGCGGGGTCCGCACAGATACGCAGTATTTT